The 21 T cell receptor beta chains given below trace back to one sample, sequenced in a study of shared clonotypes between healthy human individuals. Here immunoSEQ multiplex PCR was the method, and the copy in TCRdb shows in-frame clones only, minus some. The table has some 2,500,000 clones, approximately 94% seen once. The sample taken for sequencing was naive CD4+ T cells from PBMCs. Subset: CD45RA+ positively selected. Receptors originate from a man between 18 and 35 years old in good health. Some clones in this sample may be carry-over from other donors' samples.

The CDR3 nucleotides read TGTGCCATCAGCCGACAGGACAATGAGCAGTTCTTC. Protein product: CAISRQDNEQFF. The chain uses TRBV10-3 and TRBJ2-1, with D possibly TRBD1 on 6 matching bases. The CDR3 consists of 12 residues. Germline V gene lookup returns CDR1 ENHRY and CDR2 SYGVKD. Deletions cut 6 bases from V and 5 bases from J, with 8 bases between.

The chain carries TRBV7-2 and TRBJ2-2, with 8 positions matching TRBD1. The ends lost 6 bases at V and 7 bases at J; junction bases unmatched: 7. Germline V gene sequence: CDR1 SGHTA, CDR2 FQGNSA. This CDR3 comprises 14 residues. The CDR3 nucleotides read TGTGCCAGCAGACCCGGACAGGGATTCGGGGAGCTGTTTTTT. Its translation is CASRPGQGFGELFF.

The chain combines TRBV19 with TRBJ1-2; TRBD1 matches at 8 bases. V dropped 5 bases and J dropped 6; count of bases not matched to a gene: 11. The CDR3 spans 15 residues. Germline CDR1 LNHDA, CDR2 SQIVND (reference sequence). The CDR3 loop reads CASSGQQGVSDGYTF. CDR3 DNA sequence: TGTGCCAGTAGTGGCCAACAGGGGGTATCTGATGGCTACACCTTC.

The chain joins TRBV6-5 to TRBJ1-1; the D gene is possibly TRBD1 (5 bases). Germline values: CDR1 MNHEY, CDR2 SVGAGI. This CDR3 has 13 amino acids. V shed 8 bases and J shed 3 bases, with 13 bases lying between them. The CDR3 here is CASRGTAYTEAFF. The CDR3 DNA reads TGTGCCAGCCGCGGGACGGCATACACTGAAGCTTTCTTT.

The CDR3 DNA is TGTGCCAGCAGCTCCCTCGGGCGGACTAGCGGAACTAGCACAGATACGCAGTATTTT. Translated: CASSSLGRTSGTSTDTQYF. The chain links TRBV5-6 to TRBJ2-3; 10 bases match TRBD2. V lost 3 bases to trimming and J lost 0 bases; unmatched junction nucleotides: 13. This CDR3 spans 19 amino acids. Per germline, CDR1 SGHDT and CDR2 YYEEEE.

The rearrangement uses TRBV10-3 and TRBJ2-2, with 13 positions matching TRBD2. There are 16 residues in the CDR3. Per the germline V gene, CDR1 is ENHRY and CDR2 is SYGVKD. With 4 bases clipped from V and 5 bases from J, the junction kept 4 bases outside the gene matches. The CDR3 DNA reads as TGTGCCATCAGTGCCGGACTAGCGGGAGTTACCGGGGAGCTGTTTTTT. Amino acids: CAISAGLAGVTGELFF.

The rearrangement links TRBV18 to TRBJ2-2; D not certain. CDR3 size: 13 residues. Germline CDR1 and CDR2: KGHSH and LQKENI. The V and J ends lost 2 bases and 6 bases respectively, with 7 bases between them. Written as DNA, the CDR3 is TGTGCCAGCTCACCAACCGCACCCGGGGAGCTGTTTTTT. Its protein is CASSPTAPGELFF.

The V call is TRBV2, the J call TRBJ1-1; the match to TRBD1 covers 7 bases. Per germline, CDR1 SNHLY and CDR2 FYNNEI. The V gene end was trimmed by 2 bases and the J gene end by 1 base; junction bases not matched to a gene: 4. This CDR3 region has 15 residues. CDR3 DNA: TGTGCCAGCAGTGAATCAGACAGGGAGAACACTGAAGCTTTCTTT. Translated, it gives CASSESDRENTEAFF.

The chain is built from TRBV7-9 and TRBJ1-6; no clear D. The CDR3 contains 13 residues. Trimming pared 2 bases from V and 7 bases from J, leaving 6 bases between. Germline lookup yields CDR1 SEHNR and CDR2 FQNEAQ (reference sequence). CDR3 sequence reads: CASSLLGNSPLHF. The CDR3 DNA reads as TGTGCCAGCAGCTTATTGGGGAATTCACCCCTCCACTTT.

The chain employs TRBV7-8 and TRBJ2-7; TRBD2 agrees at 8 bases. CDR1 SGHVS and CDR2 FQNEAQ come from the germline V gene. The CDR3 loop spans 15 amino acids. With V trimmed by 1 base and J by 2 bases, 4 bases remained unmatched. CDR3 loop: CASSLGSGTTYEQYF. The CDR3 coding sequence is TGTGCCAGCAGCTTAGGTAGCGGGACAACCTACGAGCAGTACTTC.

Written as DNA, the CDR3 is TGTGCCAGCAGCTTTTGGACCGTCATTACTAGCACAGATACGCAGTATTTT. This codes for CASSFWTVITSTDTQYF. The V call is TRBV28, the J call TRBJ2-3, with D unresolved. Looked up from germline, CDR1 is MDHEN and CDR2 is SYDVKM. The CDR3 has 17 amino acids. V dropped 6 bases and J dropped 0 bases, with 19 bases sitting between them.

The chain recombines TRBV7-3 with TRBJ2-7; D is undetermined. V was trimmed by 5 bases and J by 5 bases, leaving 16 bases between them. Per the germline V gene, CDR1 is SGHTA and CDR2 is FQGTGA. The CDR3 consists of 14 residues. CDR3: CASSPGSQFHEQYF. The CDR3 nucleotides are TGTGCCAGCAGCCCTGGGTCACAGTTCCACGAGCAGTACTTC.

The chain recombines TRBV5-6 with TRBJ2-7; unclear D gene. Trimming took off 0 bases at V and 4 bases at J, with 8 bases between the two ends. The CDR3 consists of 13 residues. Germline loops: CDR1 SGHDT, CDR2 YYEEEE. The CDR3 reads CASSLGSFYEQYF. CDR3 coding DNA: TGTGCCAGCAGCTTGGGGTCCTTTTACGAGCAGTACTTC.

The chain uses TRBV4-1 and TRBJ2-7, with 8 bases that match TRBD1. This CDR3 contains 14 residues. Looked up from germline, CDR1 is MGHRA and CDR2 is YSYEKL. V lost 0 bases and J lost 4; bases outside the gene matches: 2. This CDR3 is CASSQDRGPYEQYF. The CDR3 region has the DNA TGCGCCAGCAGCCAAGACAGGGGGCCGTACGAGCAGTACTTC.

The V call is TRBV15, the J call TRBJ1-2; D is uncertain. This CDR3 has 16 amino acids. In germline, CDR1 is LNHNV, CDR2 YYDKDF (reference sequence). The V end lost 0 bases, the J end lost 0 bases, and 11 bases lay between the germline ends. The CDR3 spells CATSRETGRANYGYTF. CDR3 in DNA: TGTGCCACCAGCAGAGAAACGGGCCGAGCTAACTATGGCTACACCTTC.

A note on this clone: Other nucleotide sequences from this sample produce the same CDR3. CDR3 region: CASSVSGYEQYF. The CDR3 nucleotides read TGTGCCAGCAGTGTATCCGGCTACGAGCAGTACTTC. This chain connects TRBV2 to TRBJ2-7; no reliable D call. CDR1 is SNHLY, CDR2 FYNNEI, per germline. V dropped 4 bases and J dropped 3 bases, with 7 bases sitting between them. The CDR3 extends over 12 amino acids.

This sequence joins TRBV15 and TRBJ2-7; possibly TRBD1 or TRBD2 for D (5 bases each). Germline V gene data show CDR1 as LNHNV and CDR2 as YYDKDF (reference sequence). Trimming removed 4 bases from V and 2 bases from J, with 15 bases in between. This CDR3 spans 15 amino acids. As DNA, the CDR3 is TGTGCCACCAGCAAAGTGGGGACGGATACCTACGAGCAGTACTTC. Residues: CATSKVGTDTYEQYF.

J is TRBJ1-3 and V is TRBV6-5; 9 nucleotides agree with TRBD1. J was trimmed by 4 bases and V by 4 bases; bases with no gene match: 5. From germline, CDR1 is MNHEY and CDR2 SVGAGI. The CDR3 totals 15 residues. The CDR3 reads CASSLNRGRGNTIYF. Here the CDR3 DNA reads TGTGCCAGCAGTTTGAACAGGGGGCGAGGAAACACCATATATTTT.

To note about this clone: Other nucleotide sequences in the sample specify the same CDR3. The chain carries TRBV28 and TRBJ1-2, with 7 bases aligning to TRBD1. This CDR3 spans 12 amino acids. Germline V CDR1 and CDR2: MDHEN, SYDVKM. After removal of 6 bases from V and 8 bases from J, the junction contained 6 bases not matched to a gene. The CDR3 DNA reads TGTGCCAGCAGCCCCAGGGGGGGCGGCTACACCTTC. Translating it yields CASSPRGGGYTF.

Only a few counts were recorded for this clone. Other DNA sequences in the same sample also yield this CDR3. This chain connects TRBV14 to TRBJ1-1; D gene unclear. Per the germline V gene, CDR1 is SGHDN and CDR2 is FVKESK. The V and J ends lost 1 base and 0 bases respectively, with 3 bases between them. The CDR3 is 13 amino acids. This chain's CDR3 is CASSQAVNTEAFF. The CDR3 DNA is TGTGCCAGCAGCCAAGCAGTGAACACTGAAGCTTTCTTT.

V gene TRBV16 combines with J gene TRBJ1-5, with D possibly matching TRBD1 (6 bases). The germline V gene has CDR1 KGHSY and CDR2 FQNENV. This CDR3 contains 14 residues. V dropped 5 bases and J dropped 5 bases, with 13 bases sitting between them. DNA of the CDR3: TGTGCCAGCAGCTTACAGGGTATGGATCAGCCCCAGCATTTT. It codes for CASSLQGMDQPQHF.